The 30 T cell receptor beta chains listed next were all sequenced from one sample in a study of blood T cell repertoires in COVID-19. TCRdb's copy holds only in-frame clones and misses some; the assay was immunoSEQ multiplex PCR. The sample has about 120,000 clones; under 85% are singletons. Sequenced sample: peripheral blood. The receptors were sampled from a man in his fifties or sixties with acute or convalescent COVID-19.

V is TRBV27 and J is TRBJ1-5; D is perhaps TRBD1 (6 bases). Trimming left V 2 bases short and J 6 bases short, with 14 bases between. Looked up from germline, CDR1 is MNHEY and CDR2 is SMNVEV (reference sequence). This CDR3 contains 15 residues. CDR3 loop: CASSLGGGISQPQHF. CDR3 coding DNA: TGTGCCAGCAGTTTAGGGGGGGGCATTAGTCAGCCCCAGCATTTT.

This sequence joins TRBV5-1 and TRBJ2-2; TRBD1 might be the D (6 bases). Germline V gene sequence: CDR1 SGHRS, CDR2 YFSETQ. Trimming left V 1 base short and J 3 bases short, with 13 bases between. The CDR3 covers 16 residues. CDR3 region: CASSLRPGDDTGELFF. CDR3 DNA sequence: TGCGCCAGCAGCTTGCGGCCAGGGGATGACACCGGGGAGCTGTTTTTT.

The V and J genes are TRBV6-5 and TRBJ1-2; no definite D call. V was trimmed by 7 bases and J by 8 bases, leaving 20 bases between them. Looked up from germline, CDR1 is MNHEY and CDR2 is SVGAGI. CDR3 length equals 14 residues. The CDR3 here is CASTHPGSLGGYTF. The CDR3 nucleotides are TGTGCCAGCACCCATCCGGGGTCGCTGGGGGGCTACACCTTC.

The chain is built from TRBV5-1 and TRBJ2-1; the D is unclear. V was shortened by 0 bases and J by 2 bases, with 6 bases between the two germline ends. Germline CDR1 is SGHRS and CDR2 is YFSETQ. The length of the CDR3 is 14 residues. The CDR3 DNA reads as TGCGCCAGCAGCTTGGGGCAGACCTACAATGAGCAGTTCTTC. It is translated as CASSLGQTYNEQFF.

The chain combines TRBV23-1 with TRBJ1-2; D might be TRBD1 (5 bases). TRBV23-1 is flagged as an ORF with uncertain function. Trimming pared 0 bases from V and 7 bases from J, leaving 33 bases between. The CDR3 is 21 amino acids. CDR3 coding DNA: TGCGCCAGCAGTCAATCTTGCTTGGTTACGCGGGGCCCCTCTTCTTCTTCTGGCTACACCTTC. Translating gives CASSQSCLVTRGPSSSSGYTF.

V and J are TRBV5-1 and TRBJ2-7; 14 nucleotides line up with TRBD2. Germline V CDR1 and CDR2: SGHRS, YFSETQ. Trimming took 3 bases from V and 4 from J; bases not matched to a gene: 6. There are 16 residues in the CDR3. The CDR3: CASSSGLAGGLYEQYF. The CDR3 DNA follows: TGCGCCAGCAGCTCAGGACTAGCGGGAGGTCTGTACGAGCAGTACTTC.

The chain combines TRBV15 with TRBJ2-7; perhaps TRBD2 as D (6 bases). The germline V and J ends were trimmed by 0 bases and 2 bases, with 8 bases remaining between them. Germline V gives CDR1 LNHNV, CDR2 YYDKDF (reference sequence). The CDR3 sequence is 14 residues long. The CDR3 reads CATSREGGAYEQYF. CDR3 bases: TGTGCCACCAGCAGAGAGGGCGGGGCCTACGAGCAGTACTTC.

This chain connects TRBV6-5 to TRBJ2-5; TRBD1 agrees at 8 bases. The ends lost 7 bases at V and 1 base at J; junction bases unmatched: 8. The germline CDR1 and CDR2 sequences are MNHEY and SVGAGI. The CDR3 length is 15 residues. The CDR3 nucleotides are TGTGCCAGCACCCCAGGACAGGGAGGCCAAGAGACCCAGTACTTC. Encoded protein: CASTPGQGGQETQYF.

V is TRBV10-3 and J is TRBJ1-2; TRBD1 might be the D (6 bases). The CDR3 spans 11 residues. The V end was cut by 9 bases, the J end by 2 bases, with 7 bases between. Germline CDR1 and CDR2: ENHRY and SYGVKD. CDR3 protein: CAIQGNYGYTF. CDR3 sequence (DNA): TGTGCCATTCAGGGGAACTATGGCTACACCTTC.

The chain employs TRBV19 and TRBJ2-3; 7 bases align to TRBD2. The CDR3 extends over 17 amino acids. J lost 2 bases, V lost 6 bases, and 14 bases had no gene match. Germline loops: CDR1 LNHDA, CDR2 SQIVND (reference sequence). The CDR3 DNA reads TGTGCCAGTAGGAGGAACGGGCGGACTAGAGACACAGATACGCAGTATTTT. This encodes CASRRNGRTRDTDTQYF.

The rearrangement joins TRBV3-1 (or the pseudogene TRBV3-2) to TRBJ2-3; 7 bases map to TRBD2. The germline gives CDR1 LGHDT, CDR2 YNNKEL (reference sequence). V lost 0 bases to trimming and J lost 5 bases; unmatched junction nucleotides: 8. The CDR3 is made up of 16 amino acids. The CDR3 nucleotides are TGTGCCAGCAGCCAAGATATGGGGGAGGGCCAAGATACGCAGTATTTT. Amino acids: CASSQDMGEGQDTQYF.

The gene calls are TRBV7-9 and TRBJ1-2, with 7 bases lining up with TRBD1. The CDR3 has 14 amino acids. Germline CDR1 reads SEHNR; CDR2 reads FQNEAQ (reference sequence). V lost 0 bases, J lost 6 bases, and 4 bases stayed unmatched. This CDR3 is CASSLASGGDGYTF. The CDR3 DNA is TGTGCCAGCAGCTTAGCTTCAGGGGGTGATGGCTACACCTTC.

The V and J genes are TRBV4-2 and TRBJ2-1; 12 bases are a match to TRBD2. The germline V gene has CDR1 LGHNA and CDR2 YNFKEQ. The CDR3 loop spans 19 amino acids. The J segment lost 1 base and the V segment lost 3 bases, leaving 10 bases of the junction unmatched. The CDR3 spells CASSQSGLAGGRSYNEQFF. CDR3 bases: TGTGCCAGCAGCCAGAGCGGGCTAGCGGGAGGGAGGTCCTACAATGAGCAGTTCTTC.

This clone was picked up a small number of times. The rearrangement links TRBV30 to TRBJ1-4, with TRBD1 matching 11 bases. The CDR3 is 15 amino acids. Germline V CDR1 and CDR2: GTSNPN, SVGIG (reference sequence). J lost 10 bases, V lost 8 bases, and 15 bases had no gene match. CDR3: CARGSGTGGIGKLFF. The CDR3 DNA reads as TGTGCCCGGGGGTCCGGGACAGGGGGAATCGGAAAACTGTTTTTT.

The gene calls are TRBV28 and TRBJ1-3; D is undetermined. V lost 5 bases to trimming and J lost 0 bases, with 11 bases between them. The CDR3 sequence is 15 residues long. Germline CDR1 is MDHEN and CDR2 is SYDVKM. This CDR3 reads CASSPSSFSGNTIYF. CDR3 bases: TGTGCCAGCAGTCCTTCTAGTTTCTCTGGAAACACCATATATTTT. The full variable domain, completed using reference TRBV28 and TRBJ1-3, is DVKVTQSSRYLVKRTGEKVFLECVQDMDHENMFWYRQDPGLGLRLIYFSYDVKMKEKGDIPEGYSVSREKKERFSLILESASTNQTSMYLCASSPSSFSGNTIYFGEGSWLTVV.

The rearrangement joins TRBV24-1 to TRBJ2-1, with 9 bases aligning to TRBD1. This CDR3 spans 16 amino acids. Germline V gene data show CDR1 as KGHDR and CDR2 as SFDVKD. Trimming cost V 4 bases and J 6 bases; bases outside gene matches: 9. CDR3 sequence reads: CATSEPDRGTRNEQFF. CDR3 DNA: TGTGCCACCAGTGAACCTGACAGGGGGACTCGCAATGAGCAGTTCTTC.

Of note for this clone: An end of the junction does not agree with germline; a read error may underlie this. The chain has TRBV29-1 and TRBJ2-1; the D gene is possibly TRBD2 (6 bases). This CDR3 has 12 amino acids. Looked up from germline, CDR1 is SQVTM and CDR2 is ANQGSEA. The CDR3 spells CTVGLLYNEQFF. CDR3 DNA sequence: TGTACCGTAGGACTATTGTACAATGAGCAGTTCTTC.

The V gene is TRBV7-2, the J gene TRBJ2-7, with 7 bases fitting TRBD1. The V gene's germline CDR1 is SGHTA and CDR2 FQGNSA. The CDR3 is 13 residues long. Trimming took 6 bases from V and 2 from J; bases not matched to a gene: 4. The chain's CDR3 is CASRPGTAYEQYF. DNA for the CDR3: TGTGCCAGCAGACCCGGGACAGCCTACGAGCAGTACTTC.

The chain couples TRBV29-1 to TRBJ2-5, with 9 nucleotides matching TRBD1. Germline-derived CDR1 and CDR2 are SQVTM and ANQGSEA. V gave up 6 bases and J gave up 7 bases; unmatched junction bases: 9. This CDR3 contains 13 residues. The CDR3 sequence: CSVEQGAEATQYF. The CDR3 DNA reads as TGCAGCGTGGAACAGGGGGCTGAGGCGACCCAGTACTTC.

Only one count was recorded for this clone. V is TRBV9 and J is TRBJ2-5, with 7 bases lining up with TRBD1. The germline CDR1 and CDR2 sequences are SGDLS and YYNGEE. V shed 0 bases, J shed 5 bases, and the junction held 4 bases outside the gene matches. The CDR3 covers 14 residues. CDR3 sequence: CASSVVGRGETQYF. CDR3 nucleotides: TGTGCCAGCAGCGTAGTGGGCAGGGGGGAGACCCAGTACTTC.

V usage is TRBV9 and J usage is TRBJ1-2; TRBD1 agrees at 7 bases. Losses at the gene ends were 0 bases for V and 3 bases for J; bases not matched to a gene: 2. Germline V gene sequence: CDR1 SGDLS, CDR2 YYNGEE. CDR3 size: 14 residues. This chain's CDR3 is CASSVGDRHYGYTF. DNA of the CDR3: TGTGCCAGCAGCGTAGGGGACAGACACTATGGCTACACCTTC.

This clone showed up just a few times. The chain uses TRBV27 and TRBJ1-2; 7 nucleotides match TRBD1. V shed 6 bases and J 6 bases; nucleotides not matched to a gene: 7. CDR1 and CDR2 (germline): MNHEY, SMNVEV (reference sequence). The CDR3 runs to 13 residues. This CDR3 is CASRQGSWDGYTF. The CDR3 DNA sequence: TGTGCCAGCAGACAGGGGTCGTGGGATGGCTACACCTTC.

This clone was observed a few times. The chain carries TRBV4-2 and TRBJ2-7; D may be TRBD2 (6 bases). The CDR3 runs to 15 residues. The V gene's germline CDR1 is LGHNA and CDR2 YNFKEQ. V was shortened by 0 bases and J by 1 base, with 10 bases between the two germline ends. The CDR3 coding sequence is TGTGCCAGCAGCCAAGATCGGAGGGGTTCCTACGAGCAGTACTTC. This codes for CASSQDRRGSYEQYF.

The chain has TRBV5-8 and TRBJ2-7; 10 bases line up with TRBD2. CDR1 and CDR2 from the germline V gene are SGHTS and YDEGEE. There are 14 residues in the CDR3. With 4 bases clipped from V and 2 bases from J, the junction kept 3 bases outside the gene matches. The CDR3: CASSLAGVAYEQYF. CDR3 DNA: TGTGCCAGCAGCCTAGCGGGAGTGGCCTACGAGCAGTACTTC.

The CDR3 protein is CSASDFPNEKLFF. The CDR3 DNA is TGCAGTGCTAGTGACTTCCCTAATGAAAAACTGTTTTTT. This chain connects TRBV20-1 to TRBJ1-4; D remains ambiguous. V gave up 3 bases and J gave up 3 bases, with 8 bases separating them. The CDR3 is made up of 13 amino acids. Germline V gene sequence: CDR1 DFQATT, CDR2 SNEGSKA (reference sequence).

The chain couples TRBV30 to TRBJ2-7; 9 bases match TRBD2. The CDR3 has 15 amino acids. The V gene end was trimmed by 1 base and the J gene end by 7 bases; junction bases not matched to a gene: 11. Germline V lookup: CDR1 GTSNPN, CDR2 SVGIG (reference sequence). The CDR3: CAWSGLAGRGGEQYF. CDR3 nucleotides: TGTGCCTGGAGTGGCCTAGCGGGGAGGGGGGGAGAGCAGTACTTC.

The rearrangement joins TRBV6-5 to TRBJ1-2; D unclear. Trimming cost V 8 bases and J 0 bases, with 16 bases left between them. From germline, CDR1 is MNHEY and CDR2 SVGAGI. This CDR3 spans 15 amino acids. CDR3 loop: CASRPSITSNYGYTF. CDR3 nucleotides: TGTGCCAGCCGTCCAAGTATCACATCTAACTATGGCTACACCTTC.

The gene calls are TRBV3-1 (or the pseudogene TRBV3-2) and TRBJ2-1; D is ambiguous. Germline V lookup: CDR1 LGHDT, CDR2 YNNKEL (reference sequence). V lost 0 bases, J lost 2 bases, and 11 bases lay in between. There are 16 residues in the CDR3. CDR3 protein: CASSQDLQDTYNEQFF. CDR3 bases: TGTGCCAGCAGCCAAGATCTCCAGGATACCTACAATGAGCAGTTCTTC.

The rearrangement uses TRBV5-1 and TRBJ1-1; 7 bases map to TRBD1. V gave up 4 bases and J gave up 0 bases; unmatched junction bases: 3. Germline lookup yields CDR1 SGHRS and CDR2 YFSETQ. The CDR3 is 14 residues long. CDR3 sequence: CASSRGQMNTEAFF. The DNA for the CDR3 is TGCGCCAGCAGCCGGGGACAGATGAACACTGAAGCTTTCTTT. The whole variable domain, remainder taken from reference TRBV5-1 and TRBJ1-1, is KAGVTQTPRYLIKTRGQQVTLSCSPISGHRSVSWYQQTPGQGLQFLFEYFSETQRNKGNFPGRFSGRQFSNSRSEMNVSTLELGDSALYLCASSRGQMNTEAFFGQGTRLTVV.

V is TRBV5-1 and J is TRBJ2-5; TRBD1 matches 7 bases. Trimming cost V 3 bases and J 0 bases; bases outside gene matches: 8. The CDR3 is 16 residues long. CDR1 and CDR2 from the germline V gene are SGHRS and YFSETQ. CDR3 DNA sequence: TGCGCCAGCAGCTCCAGACAGGGACGATACCAAGAGACCCAGTACTTC. Translated: CASSSRQGRYQETQYF.